The clone carrying this T cell receptor (beta chain) came up a few times. Its specificity is unknown. Reverse transcribing all isolated RNA meant expressed TCRB transcripts were sequenced. Using immunoSEQ multiplex PCR, the repertoire was profiled, and TCRdb retains in-frame clones only, with some absent. The sample shows some 370,000 clones, around 10% of them seen only once. The data originate from a study of beta chain features in type 1 diabetes. Whole-study findings and limits: Among all four CD4+ subsets, Type 1 diabetes patients had TCRB CDR3s that were moderately but significantly shorter.

Sort purity for all populations was recorded as exceeding 98%. Germline V lookup: CDR1 LGHNA, CDR2 YNFKEQ. V trimming: 0 bases; J trimming: 0 bases; junction bases outside the gene matches: 2. This CDR3 spans 17 amino acids. The chain joins TRBV4-2 to TRBJ2-6; 7 bases match TRBD2. This clonotype originated in a man younger than 40 with type 1 diabetes. Sequenced material: central memory CD4+ T cells from blood. Here the CDR3 reads CASSQDWGGSGANVLTF. CDR3 sequence (DNA): TGTGCCAGCAGCCAAGATTGGGGGGGCTCTGGGGCCAACGTCCTGACTTTC.